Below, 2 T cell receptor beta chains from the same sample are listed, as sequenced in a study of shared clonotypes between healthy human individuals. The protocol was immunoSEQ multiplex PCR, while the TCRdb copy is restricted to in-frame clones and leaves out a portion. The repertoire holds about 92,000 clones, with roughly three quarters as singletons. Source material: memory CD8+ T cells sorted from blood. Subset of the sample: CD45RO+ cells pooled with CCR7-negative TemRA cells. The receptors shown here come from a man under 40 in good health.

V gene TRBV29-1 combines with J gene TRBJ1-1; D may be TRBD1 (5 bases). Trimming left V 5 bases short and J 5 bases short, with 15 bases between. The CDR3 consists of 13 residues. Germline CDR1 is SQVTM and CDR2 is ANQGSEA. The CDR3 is CSVLDGGGTEAFF. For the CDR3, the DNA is TGCAGCGTTCTAGATGGGGGAGGTACTGAAGCTTTCTTT. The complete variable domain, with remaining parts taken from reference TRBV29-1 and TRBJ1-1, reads SAVISQKPSRDICQRGTSLTIQCQVDSQVTMMFWYRQQPGQSLTLIATANQGSEATYESGFVIDKFPISRPNLTFSTLTVSNMSPEDSSIYLCSVLDGGGTEAFFGQGTRLTVV.

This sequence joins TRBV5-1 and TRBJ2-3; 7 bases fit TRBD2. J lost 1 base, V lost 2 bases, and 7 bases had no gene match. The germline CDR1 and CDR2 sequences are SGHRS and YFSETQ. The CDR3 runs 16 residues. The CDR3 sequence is CASSFLGGTRTDTQYF. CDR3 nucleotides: TGCGCCAGCAGCTTCCTCGGGGGGACGCGCACAGATACGCAGTATTTT.